The source of this T cell receptor (beta chain) is a study of blood T cell repertoires in COVID-19. This clone was recorded only once. Authors' analysis steps: Reference gene primer amplification gave estimated nucleated cell counts. Profiling relied on immunoSEQ multiplex PCR, and the TCRdb table lists in-frame clones only, not all of them. The D gene and trimming were derived from the DNA, and the V and J assignments and clone size from that table. The repertoire has approximately 170,000 clones, about nine tenths of them found once; the top ten carry roughly 4.5%. CDR3 size: 13 residues. Between the trimmed V and J ends, which lost 0 bases and 6 bases, there was a span of 9 bases. The germline V gene has CDR1 GTSNPN and CDR2 SVGIG (reference sequence).

V usage is TRBV30 and J usage is TRBJ1-5, with D perhaps TRBD1 (6 bases). The receptor comes from a man between 18 and 29 years old with COVID-19, enrolled during active disease. The sample was peripheral blood. CDR3 amino acids: CAWSVFRGQPQHF. The CDR3 DNA reads as TGTGCCTGGAGTGTATTCAGGGGTCAGCCCCAGCATTTT.